This entry is about one T cell receptor (beta chain). The antigen remains undetermined. The CDR3 runs 14 residues. V lost 0 bases and J 4 bases, leaving 9 bases between the germline ends. Germline V gene sequence: CDR1 LNHNV, CDR2 YYDKDF (reference sequence). This record comes from a study of siplizumab effects on memory and regulatory T cells. Findings and caveats of the study: Treg-derived clones made up an average of approximately 70% of mappable alloreactive CD4+ clones with siplizumab and 26.9% in controls. It seemed that naive T cells were more diverse than memory cells and were major contributors to the alloresponse.

Per-sample assaying covered 95,000 to 100,000 TCR templates. Assay: immunoSEQ multiplex PCR; the TCRdb copy retains only in-frame clones and omits some. The data contain 55,000 to 70,000 clones, about 92% of them singletons. This TCR derives from a human donor in good health. Sequenced material: CD8+ T cells sorted from blood. The genes are TRBV15 and TRBJ2-5, with a tentative D call TRBD2 (5 bases). CDR3: CATSRDRGRETQYF. In DNA, the CDR3 is TGTGCCACCAGCAGAGATAGAGGGAGAGAGACCCAGTACTTC.